Listed below are T cell receptor beta chains from one sample, sequenced in a study of blood T cell repertoires in COVID-19. Repertoires were generated with immunoSEQ multiplex PCR, while TCRdb's copy carries only in-frame clones and drops some. The table includes about 160,000 clones, more than 80% detected once. Specimen: peripheral blood. These receptors originate from a man aged 60 to 75 with acute or convalescent COVID-19. The CDR3 runs from the conserved cysteine through the conserved F or W. The D gene is left open where the match is weak. The size field is filled for only some rows; it gives once, few, many or a size class.

d_call j_call cdr3_length clone_size v_call cdr3_nt cdr3_aa
TRBD2 TRBJ2-7 15 NA TRBV12-5 TGTGCTAGTGGTTTGGTAGCGGGGGGGCCTGTCGAGCAGTACTTC CASGLVAGGPVEQYF
NA TRBJ1-5 13 NA TRBV19 TGTGCCAGTAGTATACCTGGAGGGCAGCCCCAGCATTTT CASSIPGGQPQHF
NA TRBJ1-1 13 NA TRBV30 TGTGCCTGGACCCAGACAGCGAACACTGAAGCTTTCTTT CAWTQTANTEAFF
TRBD1 TRBJ2-7 14 NA TRBV5-1 TGCGCCAGCAGCTTGGAGTCCAGGGGGTACGAGCAGTACTTC CASSLESRGYEQYF
TRBD1 TRBJ1-1 14 NA TRBV7-2 TGTGCCAGCAGCTCGACCACAGGGGGGACTGAAGCTTTCTTT CASSSTTGGTEAFF
TRBD1 TRBJ1-2 14 NA TRBV2 TGTGCCAGCAGTGTTACGGGACAGGGATATGGCTACACCTTC CASSVTGQGYGYTF
NA TRBJ2-1 15 NA TRBV19 TGTGCCAGTAGTATCGATCGGGGGTCCTACAATGAGCAGTTCTTC CASSIDRGSYNEQFF
TRBD1 TRBJ1-4 15 NA TRBV9 TGTGCCAGCAGCGCCCAGGGGGCGACTAATGAAAAACTGTTTTTT CASSAQGATNEKLFF
NA TRBJ1-1 12 NA TRBV3-1/TRBV3-2 TGTGCCAGCAGCCCGAAATCTGAGGAAGCTTTCTTT CASSPKSEEAFF
NA TRBJ1-4 13 NA TRBV5-1 TGCGCCAGCAGCTTGGGCGGTAGGGAAAAACTGTTTTTT CASSLGGREKLFF
NA TRBJ1-2 15 few TRBV6-1 TGTGCCAGCAGTGAACCGATTAGACAGGTTTATGGCTACACCTTC CASSEPIRQVYGYTF
NA TRBJ1-5 13 NA TRBV30 TGTGCCTGGAGTGTGGGGGGGAATCAGCCCCAGCATTTT CAWSVGGNQPQHF
NA TRBJ2-3 14 NA TRBV18 TGTGCCAGCTCCCCAGGACAAGTCCTGGATACGCAGTATTTT CASSPGQVLDTQYF
TRBD2 TRBJ2-1 16 NA TRBV5-4 TGTGCCAGCAGCTTGGTAACGGGGGGGCCCAACAATGAGCAGTTCTTC CASSLVTGGPNNEQFF
TRBD1 TRBJ1-1 14 NA TRBV5-1 TGCGCCAGCAGCCGCAGTGGGACAGGGGCTGAAGCTTTCTTT CASSRSGTGAEAFF
NA TRBJ2-5 13 NA TRBV2 TGTGCCAGCAGTGAGGAGCAGAGTGGGACCCAGTACTTC CASSEEQSGTQYF
TRBD1 TRBJ2-1 17 once TRBV7-9 TGTGCCAGCAGCCAAGCCCCCGGGACAGGGGCGGACAATGAGCAGTTCTTC CASSQAPGTGADNEQFF
TRBD2 TRBJ2-5 16 NA TRBV9 TGTGCCAGCAGCGCCCGAACTAGCGGGGGGGCCGTGACCCAGTACTTC CASSARTSGGAVTQYF
NA TRBJ1-1 12 once TRBV6-2/TRBV6-3 TGTGCCAGCAGTATAGGGGTCACTGAAGCTTTCTTT CASSIGVTEAFF
NA TRBJ1-1 14 NA TRBV15 TGTGCCACCAGCAGTGAAAGGGGGACATACGAAGCTTTCTTT CATSSERGTYEAFF
NA TRBJ1-3 10 few TRBV10-3 TGTGCCACCGCGGGAAACACCATATATTTT CATAGNTIYF
NA TRBJ1-2 13 NA TRBV9 TGTGCCAGCAGCGTAGCAGGGATCTATGGCTACACCTTC CASSVAGIYGYTF
NA TRBJ1-4 12 NA TRBV7-9 TGTGCCATACAGGAGAAGAATGAAAAACTGTTTTTT CAIQEKNEKLFF
NA TRBJ2-6 13 NA TRBV19 TGTGCCGGAGGGGAGACTGGGGCCAACGTCCTGACTTTC CAGGETGANVLTF
TRBD1 TRBJ1-3 14 NA TRBV7-8 TGTGCCAGCAGCTTAAAAGGGGGCGCGAACACCATATATTTT CASSLKGGANTIYF
NA TRBJ1-1 14 NA TRBV19 TGTGCCAGTAGTATATCGAGTCAGGGGACTGAAGCTTTCTTT CASSISSQGTEAFF
TRBD1 TRBJ2-1 19 NA TRBV2 TGTGCCAGCAGTGAAAGGTCGGGTGAATTGACAGGGCAACTCAATGAGCAGTTCTTC CASSERSGELTGQLNEQFF
TRBD1 TRBJ2-2 17 NA TRBV5-4 TGTGCCAGCAGCTCGGGACAGGGGGCTAAGGACACCGGGGAGCTGTTTTTT CASSSGQGAKDTGELFF
NA TRBJ1-2 13 NA TRBV5-1 TGCGCCAGCAGCTTCCCAGGGGACTATGGCTACACCTTC CASSFPGDYGYTF